Listed below are T cell receptor beta chains from one sample, sequenced in a study of regulatory T cells in long-lasting Graves disease. TCRdb fed the multiplex PCR reads into MiXCR, producing one record per CDR3 protein. Among roughly 450,000 distinct CDR3 sequences listed, about 20% were seen once. This specimen was peripheral blood mononuclear cells (PBMCs), taken when the disease was refractory, from a patient treated with antithyroid drugs. The receptor set was obtained from a female donor with Graves disease. Each CDR3 is given with its conserved first and last residue. The D gene is left open where the match is weak. Clone sizes are given selectively: once, few, many, or a class where the clone is expanded.

clone_size cdr3_length j_call d_call v_call cdr3_nt cdr3_aa
many 15 TRBJ2-5 . TRBV19 TGTGCCAGTAGTATACAGGGTGAAAAAAGGGAGACCCAGTACTTC CASSIQGEKRETQYF
many 15 TRBJ1-5 . TRBV25-1 TGTGCCAGCAGTGTGTACGTAGCTACAAATCAGCCCCAGCATTTT CASSVYVATNQPQHF
few 14 TRBJ2-7 TRBD2 TRBV2 TGTGCCAGCAGTATAGCGGGGGGGCCGGCCGAGCAGTACTTC CASSIAGGPAEQYF
many 16 TRBJ2-2 . TRBV2 TGTGCCAGCAGTGGTGATGTGGGGGCCGACACCGGGGAGCTGTTTTTT CASSGDVGADTGELFF
few 13 TRBJ1-6 . TRBV7-9 TGTGCCAGCAGCTTAGAATACGACTCACCCCTCCACTTT CASSLEYDSPLHF
many 16 TRBJ1-2 TRBD1 TRBV2 TGTGCCAGCAGCGAGGGCAGGGGGCTTTTTTCTCTTGGCTACACCTTC CASSEGRGLFSLGYTF
few 17 TRBJ2-5 TRBD2 TRBV7-2 TGTGCCAGCAGCTCAGCCCCTAGCGGGGCGGGGAGGGAGACCCAGTACTTC CASSSAPSGAGRETQYF
. 13 TRBJ2-5 TRBD1 TRBV19 TGTGCCAGTAGTGGGACAGGGTGGGAGACCCAGTACTTC CASSGTGWETQYF
few 13 TRBJ1-2 TRBD1 TRBV20-1 TGCAGTGCTGACGTGACAGGGAGCTATGGCTACACCTTC CSADVTGSYGYTF
many 15 TRBJ2-5 . TRBV7-2 TGTGCCAGCAGCCCATACGCCGGAGGGGGGGAGACCCAGTACTTC CASSPYAGGGETQYF
few 14 TRBJ2-2 TRBD1 TRBV12-3/TRBV12-4 TGTGCCAGCAGTCTGGACAGGGGGCAGGGGGAGCTGTTTTTT CASSLDRGQGELFF
many 14 TRBJ1-1 . TRBV10-3 TGTGCCATCAGCTTGGACAGAATGAACACTGAAGCTTTCTTT CAISLDRMNTEAFF
few 14 TRBJ2-7 TRBD1 TRBV11-2 TGTGCCAGCAGCCCTACGGGACAGCTCTACGAGCAGTACTTC CASSPTGQLYEQYF
. 20 TRBJ2-3 . TRBV12-3/TRBV12-4 TGTGCCAGCAGCAATTGGTTGGATTTTACGGCGGTGACAAACACAGATACGCAGTATTTT CASSNWLDFTAVTNTDTQYF
many 14 TRBJ1-2 TRBD1 TRBV10-2 TGCGCCATCGCTCCCGGGACAGGGTCTAGCGGCTACACCTTC CAIAPGTGSSGYTF
. 15 TRBJ1-4 TRBD1 TRBV20-1 TGCAGTGCCCAGATCCTTACAGGGGGAAGCGAAAAACTGTTTTTT CSAQILTGGSEKLFF
many 15 TRBJ1-4 . TRBV28 TGTGCCAGCATGGGCCCGGAGGAGACTAATGAAAAACTGTTTTTT CASMGPEETNEKLFF
. 13 TRBJ2-5 TRBD1 TRBV19 TGTGCCAGTAGTACCGGGACAGGGGAGACCCAGTACTTC CASSTGTGETQYF
few 16 TRBJ1-5 TRBD1 TRBV19 TGTGCCAGTACTAACAACCTACAGGGGGAGAATCAGCCCCAGCATTTT CASTNNLQGENQPQHF
. 13 TRBJ1-1 TRBD1 TRBV5-4 TGTGCCAGCAGCGGTGGGACAGCTACTGAAGCTTTCTTT CASSGGTATEAFF
. 14 TRBJ1-1 . TRBV30 TGTGCAGCCCTAGGCGGGGCGGGGAACACTGAAGCTTTCTTT CAALGGAGNTEAFF
many 13 TRBJ1-3 . TRBV27 TGTGCCAGCAGTAAGGGGCTCGGAAACACCATATATTTT CASSKGLGNTIYF
. 13 TRBJ2-5 . TRBV6-1 TGTGCCAGCAGGGTGGTCCAGGGCCCGACCCAGTACTTC CASRVVQGPTQYF
many 15 TRBJ1-1 . TRBV6-5 TGTGCCAGCAGTTATCGCCCCTCATTGAACACTGAAGCTTTCTTT CASSYRPSLNTEAFF
. 12 TRBJ2-5 TRBD1 TRBV29-1 TGCAGCGTCCCGGGACAGGGTGAGACCCAGTACTTC CSVPGQGETQYF
. 12 TRBJ2-2 . TRBV10-3 TGTGCCATCAGCCTAGCGACCGGGGAGCTGTTTTTT CAISLATGELFF
many 14 TRBJ1-2 . TRBV28 TGTGCCAGCAAGGAGGGCCGCCAGGACTATGGCTACACCTTC CASKEGRQDYGYTF
many 15 TRBJ1-5 . TRBV6-1 TGTGCCAGCAGCTTTGGGGGTTCAAATTTTCAGCCCCAGCATTTT CASSFGGSNFQPQHF
many 14 TRBJ2-2 TRBD1 TRBV6-1 TGTGCCAGCAAGAGGGGGCGAGTTGACGGGGAGCTGTTTTTT CASKRGRVDGELFF
. 16 TRBJ1-1 . TRBV28 TGTGCCAGCAGTTTACTGGCGCAGACCAAAAACACTGAAGCTTTCTTT CASSLLAQTKNTEAFF
. 14 TRBJ2-7 . TRBV7-2 TGTGCCAGCAGCTTAGCGCTCGATCTAGGGTCCCAGTACTTC CASSLALDLGSQYF
. 12 TRBJ1-1 . TRBV6-2/TRBV6-3 TGTGCCAGCAGCGAAGCGGGTGCGAGAGCTTTCTTT CASSEAGARAFF
many 14 TRBJ1-4 TRBD1 TRBV2 TGTGCCAGCAGCCCCGGGACAGGGAATGAAAAACTGTTTTTT CASSPGTGNEKLFF
many 14 TRBJ2-7 . TRBV28 TGTGCCAGCAGTCTTGGACAGAGGGGCTACGAGCAGTACTTC CASSLGQRGYEQYF
many 13 TRBJ1-5 . TRBV20-1 TGCAGTGCTAGAAACAGGGAGAATCAGCCCCAGCATTTT CSARNRENQPQHF
many 16 TRBJ2-7 TRBD1 TRBV28 TGTGCCAGCAGTTCAATCGACAGGGTTCCCTCCTACGAGCAGTACTTC CASSSIDRVPSYEQYF
few 15 TRBJ2-3 TRBD2 TRBV5-4 TGTGCCAGCAGCTCTCCGGCGGGGGGCGGAGATACGCAGTATTTT CASSSPAGGGDTQYF
many 15 TRBJ2-7 TRBD1 TRBV27 TGTGCCAGCAGTCCCAATAGGGACAGGGCAGGCGAGCAGTACTTC CASSPNRDRAGEQYF
many 14 TRBJ2-5 TRBD1 TRBV7-2 TGTGCCAGCACCAAAGACAGGGGGCAAGAGACCCAGTACTTC CASTKDRGQETQYF
. 15 TRBJ1-5 . TRBV19 TGTGCCAGTAGTATAGAGGGGAGGTCCAATCAGCCCCAGCATTTT CASSIEGRSNQPQHF
. 15 TRBJ2-7 . TRBV5-6 TGTGCCAGCAGCTTGGAGGGTGACAGATCCTACGAGCAGTACTTC CASSLEGDRSYEQYF
few 14 TRBJ2-5 . TRBV6-2/TRBV6-3 TGTGCCAGCAGTTACAGAGCTAGCACAGAGACCCAGTACTTC CASSYRASTETQYF
few 14 TRBJ1-2 . TRBV28 TGTGCCAGCAGTTTAACCAGGGGCAACTATGGCTACACCTTC CASSLTRGNYGYTF
. 15 TRBJ1-3 . TRBV9 TGTGCCAGCAGCGCCGCCGGGACCTCTGGAAACACCATATATTTT CASSAAGTSGNTIYF
. 13 TRBJ1-6 . TRBV20-1 TGCAGTGCTAGAGGCCGCAGTGATTCACCCCTCCACTTT CSARGRSDSPLHF
. 13 TRBJ2-5 . TRBV5-1 TGCGCCAGCAGACCGGACGGCCAAGAGACCCAGTACTTC CASRPDGQETQYF
few 15 TRBJ2-7 . TRBV20-1 TGCAGTGCTAGAGATGGCAGGAAGCCGTCTGGGGAGCAGTACTTC CSARDGRKPSGEQYF
few 14 TRBJ2-7 TRBD2 TRBV20-1 TGCAGTGCTACGACTAGCGGGAGTTCGTCCGAGCAGTACTTC CSATTSGSSSEQYF